This TCR beta chain was sequenced in a study of graft-versus-host responses after intestinal transplantation. Broader study findings: Among circulating GvH clones, peak levels were associated with early post-transplant declines in HvG clones.

Comments on this clone: Its antigen is not identified.

Assay used: immunoSEQ multiplex PCR; TCRdb lists only in-frame clones, some missing. This repertoire shows around 100,000 clones, just under 95% found once; its top ten account for approximately 1.2%. CDR1 and CDR2 (germline): MNHEY, SVGAGI. The CDR3 has 13 residues. Trimming left V 2 bases short and J 5 bases short, with 10 bases between. The receptor was isolated from a human donor who was the organ donor for an intestinal transplant. The genes are TRBV6-5 and TRBJ2-7, with D perhaps matching TRBD1 (5 bases). Sequencing used unstimulated CD8+ T cells sorted from spleen or lymph node cells, obtained before transplant. The chain's CDR3 is CASSYGAGNEQYF. The CDR3, as DNA: TGTGCCAGCAGTTACGGGGCAGGGAACGAGCAGTACTTC.